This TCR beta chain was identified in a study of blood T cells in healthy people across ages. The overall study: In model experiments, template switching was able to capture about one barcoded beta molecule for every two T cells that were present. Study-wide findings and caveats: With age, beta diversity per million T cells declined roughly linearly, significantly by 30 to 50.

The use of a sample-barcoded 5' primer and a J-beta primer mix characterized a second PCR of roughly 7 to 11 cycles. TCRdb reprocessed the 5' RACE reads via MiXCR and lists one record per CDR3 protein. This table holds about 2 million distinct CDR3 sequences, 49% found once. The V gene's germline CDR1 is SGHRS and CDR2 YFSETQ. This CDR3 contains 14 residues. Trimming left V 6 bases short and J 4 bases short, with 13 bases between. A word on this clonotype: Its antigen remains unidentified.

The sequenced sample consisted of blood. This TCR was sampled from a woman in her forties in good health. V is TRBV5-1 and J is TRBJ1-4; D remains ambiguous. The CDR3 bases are TGCGCCAGCAAGACGCCGGCCGATAATGAAAAACTGTTTTTT. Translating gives CASKTPADNEKLFF.